This T cell receptor (beta chain) appears in the sequencing data of a study of Graves' ophthalmopathy and Graves' hyperthyroidism. RNA transcripts were the source from which TCR beta CDR3 regions were amplified. Scientists carried out first-round RT-PCR using HTBI primers and then a second-round multiplex PCR. One entry per CDR3 protein, called by TCRdb with MiXCR from the multiplex PCR reads. The top ten clones hold 11% of a sample with over a million distinct CDR3 sequences, 35% to 40% of them seen once. The CDR3 consists of 15 residues. V lost 5 bases to trimming and J lost 7 bases; unmatched junction nucleotides: 12. CDR1 is SGHAT, CDR2 FQNNGV, per germline. Study outcomes and limitations: Most expanded clonotypes in thyroid above 0.001 frequency also showed up in blood. In predicting ophthalmopathy progression, the model reached over 55% sensitivity and approximately 72% specificity.

The table lists this clonotype with a few counts. Antigen specificity is unknown. Sequencing input: peripheral blood or thyroid tissue (not recorded which). This clonotype originated in an adult man with Graves' hyperthyroidism. J is TRBJ1-2 and V is TRBV11-2; 8 nucleotides align to TRBD1. CDR3 sequence (DNA): TGTGCCAGCAGCCCTCTTCGGACAGGGATCGGTGGCTACACCTTC. This encodes CASSPLRTGIGGYTF.